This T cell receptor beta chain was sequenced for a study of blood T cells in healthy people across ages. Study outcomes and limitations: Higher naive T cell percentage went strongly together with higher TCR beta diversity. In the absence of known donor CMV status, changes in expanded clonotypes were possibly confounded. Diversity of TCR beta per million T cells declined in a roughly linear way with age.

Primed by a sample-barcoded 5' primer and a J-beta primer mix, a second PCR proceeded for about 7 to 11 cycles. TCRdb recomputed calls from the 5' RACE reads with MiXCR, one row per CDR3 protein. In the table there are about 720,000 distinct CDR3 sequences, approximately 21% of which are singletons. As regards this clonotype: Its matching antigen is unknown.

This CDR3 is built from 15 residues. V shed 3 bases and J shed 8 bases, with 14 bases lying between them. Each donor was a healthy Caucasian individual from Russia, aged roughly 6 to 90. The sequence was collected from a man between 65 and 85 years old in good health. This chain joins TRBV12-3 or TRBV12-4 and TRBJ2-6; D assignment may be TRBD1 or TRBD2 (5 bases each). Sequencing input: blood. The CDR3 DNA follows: TGTGCCAGCAGTTTGGGGGTAACAATAACCAACGTCCTGACTTTC. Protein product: CASSLGVTITNVLTF.